These 22 T cell receptor beta chains share one sample of origin, sequenced in a study of T cells in Graves' hyperthyroidism and ophthalmopathy. The CDR3 regions of TCR beta were amplified from RNA transcripts. First-round RT-PCR targeting the TCR CDR3 was performed with the HTBI primer set. One entry per CDR3 protein, called by TCRdb with MiXCR from the multiplex PCR reads. The sample records about 400,000 distinct CDR3 sequences, roughly 13% being singletons. Sequencing input: blood. These receptors were taken from a woman under 30 with Graves' hyperthyroidism.

The V gene is TRBV29-1, the J gene TRBJ2-3; D unclear. The CDR3 covers 12 residues. Trimming removed 5 bases from V and 4 bases from J, with 10 bases in between. The germline V gene encodes CDR1 SQVTM and CDR2 ANQGSEA. The CDR3 DNA reads TGCAGCGTTCCCGACACATCAGATACGCAGTATTTT. Translated, it gives CSVPDTSDTQYF.

Ten or more counts support this clonotype. Written as DNA, the CDR3 is TGTGCCAGCAGCTTTTCCCTAGCGGGGGACAATGAGCAGTTCTTC. Protein: CASSFSLAGDNEQFF. This rearrangement joins TRBV13 to TRBJ2-1; TRBD2 agrees at 10 bases. The J segment lost 5 bases and the V segment lost 3 bases, leaving 4 bases of the junction unmatched. CDR3 size: 15 residues. CDR1 is PRHDT and CDR2 is FYEKMQ in the germline V gene (reference sequence).

V and J are TRBV9 and TRBJ2-1; 7 bases fit TRBD2. Germline V CDR1 and CDR2: SGDLS, YYNGEE. The CDR3 length is 15 residues. V was pared by 4 bases and J by 7 bases, with 11 bases of the junction left unmatched. In nucleotides, the CDR3 is TGTGCCAGCAGCTCCGGGGCGGGAGAAGGGAATGAGCAGTTCTTC. It encodes CASSSGAGEGNEQFF.

This clonotype was found many times. This chain connects TRBV9 to TRBJ2-7, with D tentatively TRBD1 (6 bases). Germline CDR1 SGDLS, CDR2 YYNGEE. This CDR3 spans 14 amino acids. Trimming shortened V by 2 bases and J by 1 base, and 10 bases separated the two germline ends. The chain's CDR3 is CASSVAGASYEQYF. CDR3 bases: TGTGCCAGCAGCGTGGCAGGGGCTTCCTACGAGCAGTACTTC.

This rearrangement joins TRBV30 to TRBJ1-1; D ambiguous. CDR1 and CDR2 (germline): GTSNPN, SVGIG (reference sequence). This CDR3 contains 13 residues. Deletions cut 0 bases from V and 0 bases from J, with 5 bases between. CDR3 loop: CAWSVLLNTEAFF. CDR3 nucleotides: TGTGCCTGGAGTGTCCTGTTGAACACTGAAGCTTTCTTT.

The chain joins TRBV20-1 to TRBJ2-1; either TRBD1 or TRBD2 may fit D (5 bases each). V lost 2 bases and J lost 2, with 22 bases in between. Germline V gene data show CDR1 as DFQATT and CDR2 as SNEGSKA (reference sequence). The CDR3 covers 18 residues. CDR3 DNA sequence: TGCAGTGCTAGACCGAGGGGTCCCGGGAACACTCCCTACAATGAGCAGTTCTTC. This gives the protein CSARPRGPGNTPYNEQFF.

This clonotype was seen repeatedly, ten times or more. The rearrangement uses TRBV14 and TRBJ2-7; weak D call: TRBD1 (6 bases). CDR1 and CDR2 (germline): SGHDN, FVKESK. V dropped 6 bases and J dropped 1 base, with 13 bases sitting between them. The CDR3 contains 14 residues. The CDR3 nucleotides are TGTGCCAGCAGATATTACAGGGAATCCTACGAGCAGTACTTC. Translation: CASRYYRESYEQYF.

This chain uses TRBV27 with TRBJ2-3, with D perhaps matching TRBD2 (6 bases). This CDR3 region has 14 residues. In germline, CDR1 is MNHEY, CDR2 SMNVEV (reference sequence). Trimming cost V 3 bases and J 6 bases, with 13 bases left between them. CDR3 loop: CASSFTGERDTQYF. CDR3 DNA: TGTGCCAGCAGTTTTACGGGGGAGAGGGATACGCAGTATTTT.

This clonotype was counted ten times or more. The chain employs TRBV5-8 and TRBJ2-7, with 8 positions matching TRBD1. CDR1 and CDR2 (germline): SGHTS, YDEGEE. This CDR3 is 14 amino acids long. Trimming took 0 bases from V and 1 from J; bases not matched to a gene: 0. The CDR3 spells CASSLDRGSYEQYF. The DNA for the CDR3 is TGTGCCAGCAGCTTGGACAGGGGGTCCTACGAGCAGTACTTC. Based on the CDR3 plus reference TRBV5-8 and TRBJ2-7, the full variable domain is EAGVTQSPTHLIKTRGQQATLRCSPISGHTSVYWYQQALGLGLQFLLWYDEGEERNRGNFPPRFSGRQFPNYSSELNVNALELEDSALYLCASSLDRGSYEQYFGPGTRLTVT.

This clonotype was counted a few times. The chain joins TRBV4-1 to TRBJ2-3, with D hard to call. The germline CDR1 and CDR2 sequences are MGHRA and YSYEKL. V was clipped by 4 bases and J by 4 bases, with 12 bases between them. The CDR3 sequence is 14 residues long. As DNA, the CDR3 is TGCGCCAGCAGCCGCCGGGCGGTCGCAGATACGCAGTATTTT. It yields the protein CASSRRAVADTQYF.

This clonotype was found many times. The CDR3 spells CASRTGPRMNTEAFF. CDR3 bases: TGTGCCAGCAGGACAGGGCCCCGAATGAACACTGAAGCTTTCTTT. This chain uses TRBV12-3 or TRBV12-4 with TRBJ1-1; 7 bases align to TRBD1. Trimming took 6 bases from V and 0 from J; bases not matched to a gene: 7. The CDR3 covers 15 residues.

This clonotype was found a few times. A much larger clone differs from this one at a single base, so this may be a read error. V gene TRBV28 combines with J gene TRBJ2-5, with D perhaps being TRBD1 or TRBD2 (5 bases each). The CDR3 is 17 amino acids. Trimming shortened V by 6 bases and J by 2 bases, and 22 bases separated the two germline ends. The germline V gene encodes CDR1 MDHEN and CDR2 SYDVKM. CDR3 DNA: TGTGCCAGCAGACAAGACCGGGACGGTATTCTTCAAGAGACCCAGTACTTC. The encoded protein is CASRQDRDGILQETQYF.

About this clonotype: A read error may explain this, as a much larger clone is one base away. The rearrangement uses TRBV20-1 and TRBJ2-1, with D uncertain. Germline CDR1 reads DFQATT; CDR2 reads SNEGSKA (reference sequence). There are 13 residues in the CDR3. The CDR3 here is CSARGLRYNGQFF. The CDR3 DNA reads as TGCAGTGCTAGAGGACTGCGATACAATGGGCAGTTCTTC.

This clonotype has a handful of counts. The chain links TRBV11-2 to TRBJ2-1; D remains ambiguous. Germline CDR1 reads SGHAT; CDR2 reads FQNNGV. Deletions cut 0 bases from V and 15 bases from J, with 15 bases between. This CDR3 contains 13 residues. The CDR3 sequence is CASSLEGLSPRFF. CDR3 bases: TGTGCCAGCAGCTTAGAAGGGCTTTCCCCGCGGTTCTTC.

The sample holds many counts of this clonotype. V usage is TRBV11-2 and J usage is TRBJ2-1, with 14 bases fitting TRBD2. The CDR3 length is 17 residues. V lost 4 bases, J lost 8 bases, and 10 bases stayed unmatched. Germline V gives CDR1 SGHAT, CDR2 FQNNGV. The CDR3 DNA reads as TGTGCCAGCAGCTCCGTCGGGACTAGCGGGAGTAAGTATGAGCAGTTCTTC. Encoded protein: CASSSVGTSGSKYEQFF.

V and J are TRBV6-5 and TRBJ1-5; perhaps TRBD1 as D (5 bases). The germline V and J ends were trimmed by 5 bases and 6 bases, with 11 bases remaining between them. This CDR3 comprises 13 residues. Germline assignment: CDR1 MNHEY and CDR2 SVGAGI. The CDR3 region is CASSGGTSQPQHF. The CDR3 region has the DNA TGTGCCAGCAGTGGAGGGACCAGTCAGCCCCAGCATTTT.

This clonotype came up many times. This chain joins TRBV28 and TRBJ2-7; D might be TRBD1 (6 bases). Trimming cost V 5 bases and J 9 bases, with 11 bases left between them. The CDR3 has 11 amino acids. The V gene's germline CDR1 is MDHEN and CDR2 SYDVKM. The CDR3 protein is CASSAGEGQYF. Written as DNA, the CDR3 is TGTGCCAGCAGTGCAGGGGAAGGGCAGTACTTC.

This clonotype was seen a few times. The V call is TRBV7-2, the J call TRBJ2-7; weak D call: TRBD1 (6 bases). The CDR3 has 15 residues. Between the trimmed V and J ends, which lost 0 bases and 4 bases, there was a span of 13 bases. From germline, CDR1 is SGHTA and CDR2 FQGNSA. The CDR3: CASSLANLGAYEQYF. The CDR3 region has the DNA TGTGCCAGCAGCTTAGCGAATCTGGGGGCTTACGAGCAGTACTTC.

The chain combines TRBV12-5 with TRBJ1-2; 7 bases agree with TRBD1. Germline V lookup: CDR1 LGHNT, CDR2 FRNRAP. The CDR3 sequence is 14 residues long. Trimming at V came to 4 bases and at J to 4 bases, leaving 6 bases not matched to a gene. Here the CDR3 DNA reads TGTGCTAGTGGTTCCTCAGGGGGAGGCTATGGCTACACCTTC. Its translation: CASGSSGGGYGYTF. Looking up the rest from reference TRBV12-5 and TRBJ1-2 gives the full variable domain: DARVTQTPRHKVTEMGQEVTMRCQPILGHNTVFWYRQTMMQGLELLAYFRNRAPLDDSGMPKDRFSAEMPDATLATLKIQPSEPRDSAVYFCASGSSGGGYGYTFGSGTRLTVV.

This clonotype was seen ten or more times. The chain combines TRBV28 with TRBJ1-1, with 7 positions matching TRBD1. Trimming cost V 6 bases and J 4 bases; bases outside gene matches: 11. Germline lookup yields CDR1 MDHEN and CDR2 SYDVKM. The CDR3 contains 15 residues. The CDR3: CASSSMLRGRTEAFF. DNA of the CDR3: TGTGCCAGCAGCAGTATGCTAAGGGGGCGCACTGAAGCTTTCTTT.

The chain joins TRBV6-2 or TRBV6-3 to TRBJ2-7, with D perhaps matching TRBD1 (6 bases). CDR1 and CDR2 from the germline V gene are MNHEY and SVGEGT. The V end lost 4 bases, the J end lost 6 bases, and 16 bases lay between the germline ends. The CDR3 spans 14 residues. The CDR3, as DNA: TGTGCCAGCAGTTCCTCTACAACAGGGTTCGAGCAGTACTTC. Translation: CASSSSTTGFEQYF.

This clonotype has a count of ten or more. The chain is built from TRBV5-1 and TRBJ2-5, with D possibly TRBD2 on 5 matching bases. The germline gives CDR1 SGHRS, CDR2 YFSETQ. CDR3 length: 13 amino acids. V dropped 3 bases and J dropped 7 bases, with 13 bases sitting between them. In DNA form, the CDR3 reads TGCGCCAGCAGCTCGGAGCGGCCTGGGACCCAGTACTTC. Protein: CASSSERPGTQYF.